These T cell receptor beta chains were read from a single sample in a study of graft-versus-host responses after intestinal transplantation. Only in-frame clones appear in the TCRdb table, and some are missing; sequencing was by immunoSEQ multiplex PCR. Of approximately 49,000 clones listed, 85% to 95% are singletons. No antigen has been identified for these receptors. Sequences were derived from unstimulated CD8+ T cells sorted from spleen or lymph node cells, sampled before transplant. All receptors derive from a human donor who was the organ donor for an intestinal transplant. CDR3s include the opening cysteine and the closing phenylalanine or tryptophan. D genes are given only for firm matches. The size entry is marked missing in some rows and otherwise reads once, few, many or a size class.

clone size	V gene	D gene	J gene	CDR3 protein	CDR3 DNA
NA	TRBV4-2	NA	TRBJ2-5	CASTQTPGETQYF	TGTGCCAGCACCCAAACCCCCGGGGAGACCCAGTACTTC
once	TRBV18	NA	TRBJ2-7	CASSTKTGLYSYEQYF	TGTGCCAGCTCAACAAAGACAGGATTGTACTCCTACGAGCAGTACTTC
NA	TRBV6-6	NA	TRBJ1-5	CASSYSQYSNQPQHF	TGTGCCAGCAGTTACTCGCAGTATAGCAATCAGCCCCAGCATTTT
NA	TRBV4-1	TRBD1	TRBJ2-7	CASSQPRYGQDYEQYF	TGCGCCAGCAGCCAACCTCGATATGGACAGGACTACGAGCAGTACTTC
NA	TRBV15	NA	TRBJ1-1	CATTWGTEGVTEAFF	TGTGCCACCACCTGGGGGACTGAGGGCGTCACTGAAGCTTTCTTT
NA	TRBV7-8	TRBD2	TRBJ2-7	CASSFSGVGVYEQYF	TGTGCCAGCAGCTTTAGCGGGGTCGGGGTCTACGAGCAGTACTTC
NA	TRBV4-1	TRBD1	TRBJ2-7	CASSPGQGRYEQYF	TGCGCCAGCAGCCCGGGACAGGGCCGTTACGAGCAGTACTTC
NA	TRBV9	TRBD1	TRBJ2-1	CASSVGTGRSYNEQFF	TGTGCCAGCAGCGTAGGGACAGGAAGGAGCTACAATGAGCAGTTCTTC
NA	TRBV11-2	TRBD1	TRBJ2-7	CASSLRQGGYEQYF	TGTGCCAGCAGCCTTCGACAGGGTGGCTACGAGCAGTACTTC
NA	TRBV29-1	TRBD1	TRBJ1-1	CSVAGGETEAFF	TGCAGCGTTGCAGGGGGCGAGACTGAAGCTTTCTTT
NA	TRBV29-1	TRBD2	TRBJ2-3	CSVRELGLAGEADTQYF	TGCAGCGTGCGAGAATTGGGACTAGCGGGAGAGGCAGATACGCAGTATTTT
NA	TRBV28	TRBD1	TRBJ2-1	CASSGTGTGGYSSSYNEQFF	TGTGCCAGCAGTGGAACCGGGACAGGGGGCTACTCGAGCTCCTACAATGAGCAGTTCTTC
NA	TRBV5-1	NA	TRBJ1-1	CASSQGTEAFF	TGCGCCAGCAGCCAGGGGACTGAAGCTTTCTTT
NA	TRBV10-3	NA	TRBJ1-1	CAISESEVMNTEAFF	TGTGCCATCAGTGAGTCAGAGGTTATGAACACTGAAGCTTTCTTT